What follows are 20 T cell receptor beta chains derived from one specimen sequenced in a study of OX40 agonist ivuxolimab in advanced cancers. Here immunoSEQ multiplex PCR was the method, and the copy in TCRdb shows in-frame clones only, minus some. This sample has 73,000 or so clones, with just over 85% found just once. The source material was CD4+ or CD8+ T cells sorted from blood, sampled in a trial of the OX40 agonist ivuxolimab. Receptor source: an adult with an advanced solid tumor such as melanoma, head and neck, liver or kidney cancer.

The rearrangement uses TRBV6-1 and TRBJ1-6; D is possibly TRBD1 (6 bases). Trimming took off 4 bases at V and 0 bases at J, with 19 bases between the two ends. CDR3 size: 19 residues. Germline loops: CDR1 MNHNS, CDR2 SASEGT. CDR3 in amino acids: CASSAGGGPTSSYNSPLHF. As DNA, the CDR3 is TGTGCCAGCAGTGCTGGGGGGGGCCCGACCAGCTCCTATAATTCACCCCTCCACTTT.

V and J are TRBV5-4 and TRBJ2-1, with 8 bases aligning to TRBD2. CDR1 and CDR2 (germline): SGHNT, YYREEE (reference sequence). J lost 1 base, V lost 4 bases, and 16 bases had no gene match. The CDR3 length is 19 residues. CDR3 DNA sequence: TGTGCCAGCAGCGGGGGGACTAGAGCCGTTCCAAGGTCCTACAATGAGCAGTTCTTC. Its translation: CASSGGTRAVPRSYNEQFF.

The chain links TRBV6-5 to TRBJ1-5; D ambiguous. The CDR3 is made up of 16 amino acids. The germline V gene encodes CDR1 MNHEY and CDR2 SVGAGI. Trimming shortened V by 4 bases and J by 0 bases, and 13 bases separated the two germline ends. CDR3 sequence: CASSLTAIHSNQPQHF. CDR3 nucleotides: TGTGCCAGCAGTTTAACGGCAATTCATAGCAATCAGCCCCAGCATTTT.

V usage is TRBV7-2 and J usage is TRBJ1-5; D is perhaps TRBD1 (5 bases). From germline, CDR1 is SGHTA and CDR2 FQGNSA. The CDR3 extends over 14 amino acids. V lost 6 bases and J lost 2, with 11 bases in between. CDR3 in DNA: TGTGCCAGCAGTCTGACGGGGGGCAATCAGCCCCAGCATTTT. Amino acid sequence: CASSLTGGNQPQHF.

This clone showed up just a few times. The chain employs TRBV19 and TRBJ1-4; no clear D gene. The germline V gene encodes CDR1 LNHDA and CDR2 SQIVND (reference sequence). V was pared by 5 bases and J by 7 bases, with 5 bases between. The CDR3 is 11 amino acids. CDR3 in DNA: TGTGCCAGTAGTTTCAGTGAAAAACTGTTTTTT. Translated, it gives CASSFSEKLFF.

This chain connects TRBV11-3 to TRBJ1-1; 11 positions match TRBD1. The J segment lost 2 bases and the V segment lost 5 bases, leaving 7 bases of the junction unmatched. This CDR3 is built from 16 residues. The germline V gene has CDR1 SGHNT and CDR2 YENEEA. CDR3 DNA sequence: TGTGCCAGCAGCACAACCGGGACAGGGGGAAACACTGAAGCTTTCTTT. Its translation: CASSTTGTGGNTEAFF.

The chain has TRBV5-4 and TRBJ1-1; 10 bases line up with TRBD1. This CDR3 contains 16 residues. Trimming cost V 3 bases and J 7 bases; bases outside gene matches: 12. CDR1 is SGHNT, CDR2 YYREEE, per germline (reference sequence). The CDR3, as DNA: TGTGCCAGCAGCTCGCCCCGGACAGGGGGGGATGTTGAAGCTTTCTTT. Amino acids: CASSSPRTGGDVEAFF.

CDR3 residues: CATSRDLIGEKLFF. The CDR3 DNA sequence: TGTGCCACCAGCAGAGATCTTATTGGTGAAAAACTGTTTTTT. This chain connects TRBV15 to TRBJ1-4, with D unresolved. In germline, CDR1 is LNHNV, CDR2 YYDKDF (reference sequence). Trimming removed 0 bases at V and 7 bases at J, with 9 bases between. The CDR3 loop spans 14 amino acids.

This clone was found a few times. The CDR3 bases are TGCGCCAGCGCCCCGGGACAGGGGGGTATGACTGAAGCTTTCTTT. It is translated as CASAPGQGGMTEAFF. The chain carries TRBV5-1 and TRBJ1-1; 11 bases are a match to TRBD1. Looked up from germline, CDR1 is SGHRS and CDR2 is YFSETQ. The length of the CDR3 is 15 residues. Germline trimming cut 7 bases from V and 5 bases from J; bases unmatched to any gene: 10.

The V call is TRBV7-2, the J call TRBJ2-7, with D possibly being TRBD1 (6 bases). The CDR3 runs 15 residues. The germline V gene encodes CDR1 SGHTA and CDR2 FQGNSA. The germline V and J ends were trimmed by 5 bases and 0 bases, with 14 bases remaining between them. The CDR3 sequence is CASSRGGSSSYEQYF. CDR3 bases: TGTGCCAGCAGCCGAGGGGGATCTAGCTCCTACGAGCAGTACTTC.

The genes are TRBV6-5 and TRBJ1-2, with a weak D call TRBD1 (6 bases). V shed 3 bases and J shed 6 bases, with 17 bases lying between them. The germline CDR1 and CDR2 sequences are MNHEY and SVGAGI. The CDR3 runs 15 residues. The CDR3 is CASSYRAGRGHGYTF. Written as DNA, the CDR3 is TGTGCCAGCAGTTATAGAGCCGGCCGGGGGCATGGCTACACCTTC.

The V and J genes are TRBV19 and TRBJ2-2; D not resolved. This CDR3 is built from 13 residues. CDR1 LNHDA and CDR2 SQIVND come from the germline V gene (reference sequence). Trimming removed 5 bases at V and 1 base at J, with 5 bases between. CDR3 residues: CASSRENTGELFF. DNA of the CDR3: TGTGCCAGTAGTCGAGAGAACACCGGGGAGCTGTTTTTT.

The gene calls are TRBV7-9 and TRBJ1-2; D remains ambiguous. Trimming took off 1 base at V and 5 bases at J, with 8 bases between the two ends. The CDR3 extends over 13 amino acids. Germline CDR1 is SEHNR and CDR2 is FQNEAQ (reference sequence). The CDR3 loop is CASSLGPGYGYTF. The DNA for the CDR3 is TGTGCCAGCAGCTTAGGTCCGGGTTATGGCTACACCTTC.

The chain uses TRBV28 and TRBJ2-5, with 7 nucleotides matching TRBD1. The CDR3 length is 16 residues. After removal of 6 bases from V and 5 bases from J, the junction contained 15 bases not matched to a gene. Germline V gene data show CDR1 as MDHEN and CDR2 as SYDVKM. The CDR3, as DNA: TGTGCCAGCAGACGCTCCAACCTAGGGGGCAGGGAGACCCAGTACTTC. The encoded protein is CASRRSNLGGRETQYF.

The chain uses TRBV6-6 and TRBJ1-6, with D hard to call. V was cut by 0 bases and J by 5 bases, with 5 bases left in between. This CDR3 is built from 14 residues. Germline V gene sequence: CDR1 MNHNY, CDR2 SVGAGI (reference sequence). CDR3 protein: CASSYSLNNSPLHF. The CDR3 DNA reads TGTGCCAGCAGTTACTCCCTGAATAATTCACCCCTCCACTTT.

The V call is TRBV7-9, the J call TRBJ2-3; 12 nucleotides match TRBD2. Germline loops: CDR1 SEHNR, CDR2 FQNEAQ (reference sequence). The J segment lost 6 bases and the V segment lost 3 bases, leaving 10 bases of the junction unmatched. The CDR3 runs to 17 residues. CDR3 in amino acids: CASSFVPGLAGGDTQYF. The CDR3 region has the DNA TGTGCCAGCAGCTTCGTCCCGGGACTAGCGGGTGGGGATACGCAGTATTTT.

The chain couples TRBV6-1 to TRBJ2-1; possible D gene TRBD2, 6 bases. CDR1 MNHNS and CDR2 SASEGT come from the germline V gene. CDR3 size: 17 residues. V dropped 3 bases and J dropped 2 bases, with 17 bases sitting between them. The CDR3 loop is CASSDLPPRLAYNEQFF. CDR3 in DNA: TGTGCCAGCAGTGATCTTCCCCCGCGACTAGCCTACAATGAGCAGTTCTTC.

This clone was picked up one time. The gene calls are TRBV29-1 and TRBJ2-7; 7 positions agree with TRBD2. With V trimmed by 4 bases and J by 3 bases, 6 bases remained unmatched. The CDR3 extends over 13 amino acids. Germline V CDR1 and CDR2: SQVTM, ANQGSEA. The CDR3 spells CSVGTSVNYEQYF. The DNA of the CDR3 is TGCAGCGTTGGAACTAGCGTGAACTACGAGCAGTACTTC.

The rearrangement joins TRBV6-5 to TRBJ2-7, with 9 bases fitting TRBD1. J was trimmed by 6 bases and V by 2 bases; bases with no gene match: 5. CDR1 is MNHEY, CDR2 SVGAGI, per germline. This CDR3 is built from 14 residues. CDR3 sequence reads: CASSYEDRGGEQYF. For the CDR3, the DNA is TGTGCCAGCAGTTACGAGGACAGGGGAGGCGAGCAGTACTTC.

The rearrangement uses TRBV19 and TRBJ2-7; TRBD2 aligns across 11 bases. CDR1 is LNHDA, CDR2 SQIVND, per germline (reference sequence). The length of the CDR3 is 15 residues. V dropped 4 bases and J dropped 1; count of bases not matched to a gene: 3. The CDR3 DNA follows: TGTGCCAGTAGTAAACTAGCGGGAGATTCCTACGAGCAGTACTTC. It yields the protein CASSKLAGDSYEQYF.